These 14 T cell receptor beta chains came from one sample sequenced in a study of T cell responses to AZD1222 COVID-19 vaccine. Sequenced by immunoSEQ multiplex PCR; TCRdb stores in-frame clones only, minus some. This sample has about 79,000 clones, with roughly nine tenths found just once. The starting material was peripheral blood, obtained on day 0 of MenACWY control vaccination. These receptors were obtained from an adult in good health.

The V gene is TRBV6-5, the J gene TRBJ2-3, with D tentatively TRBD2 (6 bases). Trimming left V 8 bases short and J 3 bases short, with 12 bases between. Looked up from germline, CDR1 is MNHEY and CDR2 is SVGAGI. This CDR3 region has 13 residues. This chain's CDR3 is CASAGSLTDTQYF. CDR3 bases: TGTGCCAGCGCCGGGAGTTTGACAGATACGCAGTATTTT.

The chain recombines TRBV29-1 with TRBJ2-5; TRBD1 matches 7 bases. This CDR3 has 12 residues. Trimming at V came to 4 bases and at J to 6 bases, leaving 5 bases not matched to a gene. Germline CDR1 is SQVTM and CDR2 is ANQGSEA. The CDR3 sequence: CSVVIQGQTQYF. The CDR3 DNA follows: TGCAGCGTTGTTATACAGGGGCAGACCCAGTACTTC.

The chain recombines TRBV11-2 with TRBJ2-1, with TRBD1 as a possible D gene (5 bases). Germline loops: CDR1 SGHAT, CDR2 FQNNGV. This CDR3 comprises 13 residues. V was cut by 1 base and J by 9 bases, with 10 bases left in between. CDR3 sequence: CASSLGQSGEQFF. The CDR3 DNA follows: TGTGCCAGCAGCTTAGGACAGTCGGGTGAGCAGTTCTTC.

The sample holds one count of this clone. In nucleotides, the CDR3 is TGCGCCAGCAGCCAAGATGAGCTAGTCCACAATGAGCAGTTCTTC. Translating gives CASSQDELVHNEQFF. V gene TRBV4-3 combines with J gene TRBJ2-1; D remains ambiguous. Germline V gene lookup returns CDR1 LGHNA and CDR2 YSLEER. Trimming removed 0 bases from V and 5 bases from J, with 11 bases in between. The CDR3 has 15 residues.

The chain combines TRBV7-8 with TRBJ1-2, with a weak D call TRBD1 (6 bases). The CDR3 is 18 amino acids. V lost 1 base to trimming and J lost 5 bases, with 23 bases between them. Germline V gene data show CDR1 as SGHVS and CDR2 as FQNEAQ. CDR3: CASSLGEGMGQIRYGYTF. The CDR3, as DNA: TGTGCCAGCAGCTTAGGGGAGGGGATGGGACAAATACGGTATGGCTACACCTTC.

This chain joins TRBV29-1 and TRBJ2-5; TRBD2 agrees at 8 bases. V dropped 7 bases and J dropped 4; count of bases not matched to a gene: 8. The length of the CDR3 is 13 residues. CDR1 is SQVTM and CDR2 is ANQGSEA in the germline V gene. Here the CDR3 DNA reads TGCAGCGGTGCAGCGGGAGCTGGAGAGACCCAGTACTTC. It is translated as CSGAAGAGETQYF.

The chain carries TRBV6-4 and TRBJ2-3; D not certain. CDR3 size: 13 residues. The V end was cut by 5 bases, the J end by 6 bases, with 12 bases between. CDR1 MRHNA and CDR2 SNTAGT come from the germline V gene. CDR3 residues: CASSRTHRDTQYF. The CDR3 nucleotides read TGTGCCAGCAGTCGGACCCATAGGGATACGCAGTATTTT.

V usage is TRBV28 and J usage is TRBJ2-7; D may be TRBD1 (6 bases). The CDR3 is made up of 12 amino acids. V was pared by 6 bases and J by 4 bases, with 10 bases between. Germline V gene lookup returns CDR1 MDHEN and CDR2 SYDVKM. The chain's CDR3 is CASRPDSYEQYF. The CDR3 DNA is TGTGCCAGCAGGCCGGACAGTTACGAGCAGTACTTC.

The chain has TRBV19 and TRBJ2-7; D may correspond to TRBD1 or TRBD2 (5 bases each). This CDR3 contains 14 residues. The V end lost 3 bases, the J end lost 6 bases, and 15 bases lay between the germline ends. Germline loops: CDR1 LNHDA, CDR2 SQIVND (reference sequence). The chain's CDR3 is CASSILGTPSEQYF. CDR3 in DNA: TGTGCCAGTAGTATCTTAGGGACCCCCTCCGAGCAGTACTTC. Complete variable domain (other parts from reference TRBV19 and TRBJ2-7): DGGITQSPKYLFRKEGQNVTLSCEQNLNHDAMYWYRQDPGQGLRLIYYSQIVNDFQKGDIAEGYSVSREKKESFPLTVTSAQKNPTAFYLCASSILGTPSEQYFGPGTRLTVT.

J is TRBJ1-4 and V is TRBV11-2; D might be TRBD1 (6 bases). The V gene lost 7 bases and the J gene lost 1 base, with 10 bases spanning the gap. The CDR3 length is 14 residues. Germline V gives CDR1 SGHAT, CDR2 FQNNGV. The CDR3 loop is CASTEDRTNEKLFF. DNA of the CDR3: TGTGCCAGCACCGAGGACAGAACTAATGAAAAACTGTTTTTT.

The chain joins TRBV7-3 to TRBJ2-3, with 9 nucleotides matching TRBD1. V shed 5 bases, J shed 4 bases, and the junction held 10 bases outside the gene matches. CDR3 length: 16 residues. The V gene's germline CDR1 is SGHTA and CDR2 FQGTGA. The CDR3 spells CASSPTRTGAADTQYF. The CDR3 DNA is TGTGCCAGCAGCCCCACCAGGACAGGGGCCGCAGATACGCAGTATTTT.

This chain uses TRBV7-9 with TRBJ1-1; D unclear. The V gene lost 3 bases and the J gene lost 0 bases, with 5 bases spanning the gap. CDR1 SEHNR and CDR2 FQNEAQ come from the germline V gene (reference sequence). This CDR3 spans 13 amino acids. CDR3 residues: CASSFTLNTEAFF. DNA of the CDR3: TGTGCCAGCAGCTTTACACTGAACACTGAAGCTTTCTTT.

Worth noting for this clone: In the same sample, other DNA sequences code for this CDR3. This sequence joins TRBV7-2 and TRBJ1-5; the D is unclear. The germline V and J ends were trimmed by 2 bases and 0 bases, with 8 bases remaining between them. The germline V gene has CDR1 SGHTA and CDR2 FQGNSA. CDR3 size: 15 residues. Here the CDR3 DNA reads TGTGCCAGCAGCTTAAGCCCACTTAGCAATCAGCCCCAGCATTTT. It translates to CASSLSPLSNQPQHF.

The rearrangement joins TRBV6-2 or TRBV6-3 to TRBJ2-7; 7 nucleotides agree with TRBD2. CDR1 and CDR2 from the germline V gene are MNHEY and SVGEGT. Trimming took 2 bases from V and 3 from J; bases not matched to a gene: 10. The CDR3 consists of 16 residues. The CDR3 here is CASSYGEPGRDYEQYF. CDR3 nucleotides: TGTGCCAGCAGTTACGGGGAGCCAGGGAGGGACTACGAGCAGTACTTC.